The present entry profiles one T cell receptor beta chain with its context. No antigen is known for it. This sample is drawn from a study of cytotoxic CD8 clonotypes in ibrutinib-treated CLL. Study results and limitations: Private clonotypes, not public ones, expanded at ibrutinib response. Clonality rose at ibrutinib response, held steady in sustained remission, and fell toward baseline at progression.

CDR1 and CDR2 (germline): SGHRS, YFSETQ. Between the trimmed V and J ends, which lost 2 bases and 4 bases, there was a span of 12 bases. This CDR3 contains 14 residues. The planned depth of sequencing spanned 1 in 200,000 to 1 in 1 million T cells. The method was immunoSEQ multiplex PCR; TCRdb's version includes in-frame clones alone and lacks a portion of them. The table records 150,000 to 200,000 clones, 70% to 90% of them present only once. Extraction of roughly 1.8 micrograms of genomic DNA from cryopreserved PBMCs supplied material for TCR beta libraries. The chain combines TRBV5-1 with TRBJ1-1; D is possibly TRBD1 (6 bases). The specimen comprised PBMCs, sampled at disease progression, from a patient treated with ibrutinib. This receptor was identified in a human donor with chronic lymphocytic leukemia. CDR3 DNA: TGCGCCAGCAGCTTTTTGGGGGACACCACTGAAGCTTTCTTT. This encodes CASSFLGDTTEAFF.